The 17 T cell receptor beta chains given below trace back to one sample, sequenced in a study of cytomegalovirus exposure and HLA in healthy donors. A multiplex PCR was run with 60 Vbeta primers and 13 Jbeta primers. Generated by immunoSEQ multiplex PCR, the TCRdb table keeps only in-frame clones and is missing some. The sample shows 85,000 or so clones, and around 1.1% sits with its ten largest clones. Sequenced input: PBMCs. The origin of the receptors is a woman between 25 and 40 years old in good health and CMV-seronegative.

V is TRBV27 and J is TRBJ2-1, with TRBD1 matching 12 bases. The CDR3 loop spans 17 amino acids. CDR1 and CDR2 (germline): MNHEY, SMNVEV (reference sequence). The J segment lost 8 bases and the V segment lost 2 bases, leaving 10 bases of the junction unmatched. As DNA, the CDR3 is TGTGCCAGCAGTTTACCCCCGGGACAGGGGGCGTCGCATGAGCAGTTCTTC. Translation: CASSLPPGQGASHEQFF.

The chain uses TRBV15 and TRBJ1-2; D is uncertain. Trimming removed 6 bases from V and 0 bases from J, with 11 bases in between. The CDR3 length is 14 residues. Looked up from germline, CDR1 is LNHNV and CDR2 is YYDKDF (reference sequence). As DNA, the CDR3 is TGTGCCACCAGGCCGGACTTCGCTAACTATGGCTACACCTTC. Encoded protein: CATRPDFANYGYTF.

The chain employs TRBV27 and TRBJ1-1; 7 bases align to TRBD1. The CDR3 runs to 14 residues. V was clipped by 4 bases and J by 5 bases; unmatched bases: 7. The germline V gene encodes CDR1 MNHEY and CDR2 SMNVEV (reference sequence). CDR3: CASSYQGDSTEAFF. The CDR3 bases are TGTGCCAGCAGTTACCAGGGGGACTCGACTGAAGCTTTCTTT.

The V call is TRBV2, the J call TRBJ2-3; D might be TRBD2 (6 bases). The CDR3 contains 17 residues. Trimming pared 4 bases from V and 1 base from J, leaving 18 bases between. The germline gives CDR1 SNHLY, CDR2 FYNNEI. CDR3 nucleotides: TGTGCCAGCAGTGGCGGGGTAGGGGCAGGAGGCACAGATACGCAGTATTTT. Translating gives CASSGGVGAGGTDTQYF.

The J gene is TRBJ2-3, the V gene TRBV5-1, with D perhaps matching TRBD1 (6 bases). CDR1 and CDR2 from the germline V gene are SGHRS and YFSETQ. CDR3 size: 13 residues. The V gene lost 0 bases and the J gene lost 4 bases, with 6 bases spanning the gap. CDR3 sequence reads: CASSLAGADTQYF. The CDR3 nucleotides are TGCGCCAGCAGCTTGGCAGGGGCAGATACGCAGTATTTT.

The V and J genes are TRBV30 and TRBJ1-4; 8 bases align to TRBD1. Germline V CDR1 and CDR2: GTSNPN, SVGIG (reference sequence). V lost 1 base, J lost 6 bases, and 10 bases stayed unmatched. The length of the CDR3 is 16 residues. The CDR3 region is CAWSGGTGGGYEKLFF. The CDR3 DNA reads TGTGCCTGGAGTGGAGGTACAGGGGGAGGATATGAAAAACTGTTTTTT.

The chain has TRBV7-9 and TRBJ2-3; possibly TRBD2 for D (6 bases). V lost 2 bases, J lost 2 bases, and 8 bases lay in between. Germline V CDR1 and CDR2: SEHNR, FQNEAQ (reference sequence). The CDR3 covers 14 residues. The CDR3 is CASSLRDFTDTQYF. DNA of the CDR3: TGTGCCAGCAGCTTAAGGGACTTCACAGATACGCAGTATTTT.

CDR3 sequence: CAWTPPAGTGGRGETQYF. CDR3 nucleotides: TGTGCCTGGACCCCCCCTGCCGGGACAGGCGGTCGAGGGGAGACCCAGTACTTC. The chain carries TRBV30 and TRBJ2-5; 8 bases are a match to TRBD1. The CDR3 has 18 residues. CDR1 and CDR2 from the germline V gene are GTSNPN and SVGIG (reference sequence). V shed 4 bases and J 5 bases; nucleotides not matched to a gene: 21. The full variable domain, its missing parts supplied by reference TRBV30 and TRBJ2-5, is SQTIHQWPATLVQPVGSPLSLECTVEGTSNPNLYWYRQAAGRGLQLLFYSVGIGQISSEVPQNLSASRPQDRQFILSSKKLLLSDSGFYLCAWTPPAGTGGRGETQYFGPGTRLLVL.

This chain joins TRBV30 and TRBJ2-7, with D tentatively TRBD1 (6 bases). CDR3 length equals 12 residues. The V gene's germline CDR1 is GTSNPN and CDR2 SVGIG (reference sequence). V lost 4 bases and J 4 bases, leaving 11 bases between the germline ends. This CDR3 reads CAWKRTAYEQYF. The CDR3 DNA follows: TGTGCCTGGAAGAGGACAGCTTACGAGCAGTACTTC.

The J gene is TRBJ2-5, the V gene TRBV9; D is possibly TRBD1 (6 bases). V gave up 4 bases and J gave up 5 bases, with 15 bases separating them. The CDR3 has 14 amino acids. CDR1 is SGDLS, CDR2 YYNGEE, per germline. The CDR3 DNA reads as TGTGCCAGCAGCCTACCAGGACAGCAGGAGACCCAGTACTTC. Translated, it gives CASSLPGQQETQYF.

CDR3 in DNA: TGTGCCTGGCGATTTGCAGGGGGCACAGATACGCAGTATTTT. This sequence encodes CAWRFAGGTDTQYF. The chain employs TRBV30 and TRBJ2-3; perhaps TRBD1 as D (6 bases). V lost 5 bases, J lost 1 base, and 13 bases lay in between. Per germline, CDR1 GTSNPN and CDR2 SVGIG (reference sequence). The CDR3 is 14 residues long. The entire variable domain, with the rest obtained from reference TRBV30 and TRBJ2-3, is as follows: SQTIHQWPATLVQPVGSPLSLECTVEGTSNPNLYWYRQAAGRGLQLLFYSVGIGQISSEVPQNLSASRPQDRQFILSSKKLLLSDSGFYLCAWRFAGGTDTQYFGPGTRLTVL.

This chain joins TRBV25-1 and TRBJ1-1, with D perhaps matching TRBD1 (5 bases). The germline V gene encodes CDR1 MGHDK and CDR2 SYGVNS. The CDR3 runs 15 residues. V was pared by 1 base and J by 1 base, with 10 bases between. The CDR3 region has the DNA TGTGCCAGCAGTGAATCAGGGTTCGGGAACACTGAAGCTTTCTTT. This encodes CASSESGFGNTEAFF. The whole variable domain, remainder taken from reference TRBV25-1 and TRBJ1-1, is EADIYQTPRYLVIGTGKKITLECSQTMGHDKMYWYQQDPGMELHLIHYSYGVNSTEKGDLSSESTVSRIRTEHFPLTLESARPSHTSQYLCASSESGFGNTEAFFGQGTRLTVV.

V usage is TRBV19 and J usage is TRBJ2-3; 12 bases match TRBD2. Germline assignment: CDR1 LNHDA and CDR2 SQIVND (reference sequence). This CDR3 has 15 amino acids. V shed 6 bases and J 5 bases; nucleotides not matched to a gene: 6. This CDR3 is CASSRLAGEVDTQYF. CDR3 in DNA: TGTGCCAGTAGCCGACTAGCGGGAGAGGTAGATACGCAGTATTTT.

Regarding this clone: The junction does not match germline at one end; this may be a read error. The chain has TRBV29-1 and TRBJ1-1; D is perhaps TRBD1 (6 bases). The germline gives CDR1 SQVTM, CDR2 ANQGSEA. CDR3 length: 15 residues. The CDR3 loop reads CSVEVLAGAGTEDFF. CDR3 DNA sequence: TGCAGCGTTGAAGTTCTTGCGGGGGCTGGAACTGAAGATTTCTTT.

The V call is TRBV27, the J call TRBJ2-2, with 9 bases lining up with TRBD2. Germline CDR1 is MNHEY and CDR2 is SMNVEV (reference sequence). The V segment lost 7 bases and the J segment 7 bases; nucleotides outside the gene matches: 7. The CDR3 length is 14 residues. The CDR3 here is CASKGGRAGGELFF. Here the CDR3 DNA reads TGTGCCAGCAAAGGCGGGAGGGCGGGCGGGGAGCTGTTTTTT.

The chain carries TRBV4-1 and TRBJ2-7, with D maybe TRBD1 (5 bases). The CDR3 has 16 amino acids. V was shortened by 4 bases and J by 4 bases, with 20 bases between the two germline ends. Germline assignment: CDR1 MGHRA and CDR2 YSYEKL. CDR3 amino acids: CASSPITQTATYEQYF. Written as DNA, the CDR3 is TGCGCCAGCAGCCCAATCACTCAGACAGCCACTTACGAGCAGTACTTC.

The chain recombines TRBV7-8 with TRBJ2-7; 7 positions agree with TRBD2. The CDR3 is 15 residues long. The ends lost 0 bases at V and 5 bases at J; junction bases unmatched: 7. Germline CDR1 SGHVS, CDR2 FQNEAQ. Here the CDR3 DNA reads TGTGCCAGCAGCTTAGCGATGACGGGAGGCCACGAGCAGTACTTC. It is translated as CASSLAMTGGHEQYF.